This T cell receptor beta chain appears in the sequencing data of a study of cytomegalovirus exposure and HLA in healthy donors. Study outcomes and limitations: An ancestry cluster, one associated with Asian ancestry, reportedly showed fewer N-insertions than the approximately 650-donor mean in a later analysis. A previous analysis found most TCR beta V segments productive roughly 87% or roughly 30% of the time. TCR association rates varied by HLA locus in a later analysis, with DRB1 highest and HLA-C lowest.

Germline CDR1 and CDR2: SGDLS and YYNGEE. V was clipped by 0 bases and J by 7 bases, with 20 bases between them. The CDR3 contains 18 residues. Primers included in the PCR were 60 Vbeta and 13 Jbeta primers. The table came from immunoSEQ multiplex PCR; TCRdb's copy has only in-frame clones and leaves some out. Its table records about 140,000 clones. Of note for this clone: Its antigen is not identified.

The sequence derives from a woman between 18 and 30 years old in good health and CMV-seronegative. The source material was PBMCs. The gene calls are TRBV9 and TRBJ2-6; tentative D call: TRBD2 (6 bases). The CDR3 DNA follows: TGTGCCAGCAGCGTAGCCACCGGCGGGGCGTTGGGAGCCAACGTCCTGACTTTC. Translating it yields CASSVATGGALGANVLTF.